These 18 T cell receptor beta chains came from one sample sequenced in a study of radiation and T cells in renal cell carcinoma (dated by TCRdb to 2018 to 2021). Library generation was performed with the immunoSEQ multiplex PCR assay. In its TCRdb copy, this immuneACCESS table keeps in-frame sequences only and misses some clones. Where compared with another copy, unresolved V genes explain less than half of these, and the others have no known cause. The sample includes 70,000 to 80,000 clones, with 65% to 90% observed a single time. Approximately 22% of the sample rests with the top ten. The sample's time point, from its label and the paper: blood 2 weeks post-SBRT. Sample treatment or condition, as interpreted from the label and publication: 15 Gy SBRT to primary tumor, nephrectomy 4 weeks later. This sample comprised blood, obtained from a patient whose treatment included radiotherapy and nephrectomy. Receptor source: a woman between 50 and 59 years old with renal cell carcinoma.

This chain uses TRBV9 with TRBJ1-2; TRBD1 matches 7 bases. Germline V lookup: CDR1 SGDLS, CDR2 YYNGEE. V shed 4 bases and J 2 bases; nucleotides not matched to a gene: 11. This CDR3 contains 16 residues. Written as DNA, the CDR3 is TGTGCCAGCAGCCCCGGGACAGTGCCACAAAACTATGGCTACACCTTC. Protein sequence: CASSPGTVPQNYGYTF.

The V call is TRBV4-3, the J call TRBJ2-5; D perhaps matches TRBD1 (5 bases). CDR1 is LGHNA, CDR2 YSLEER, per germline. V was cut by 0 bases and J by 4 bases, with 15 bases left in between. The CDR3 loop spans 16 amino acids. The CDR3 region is CASSQDLGQGRETQYF. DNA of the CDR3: TGCGCCAGCAGCCAAGATCTCGGCCAGGGTCGAGAGACCCAGTACTTC.

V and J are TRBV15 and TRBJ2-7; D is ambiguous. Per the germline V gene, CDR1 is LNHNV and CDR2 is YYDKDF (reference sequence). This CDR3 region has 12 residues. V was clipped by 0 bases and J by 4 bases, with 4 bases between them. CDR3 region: CATSRDRYEQYF. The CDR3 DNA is TGTGCCACCAGCAGAGATAGATACGAGCAGTACTTC. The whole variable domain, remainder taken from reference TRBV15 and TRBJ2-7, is DAMVIQNPRYQVTQFGKPVTLSCSQTLNHNVMYWYQQKSSQAPKLLFHYYDKDFNNEADTPDNFQSRRPNTSFCFLDIRSPGLGDTAMYLCATSRDRYEQYFGPGTRLTVT.

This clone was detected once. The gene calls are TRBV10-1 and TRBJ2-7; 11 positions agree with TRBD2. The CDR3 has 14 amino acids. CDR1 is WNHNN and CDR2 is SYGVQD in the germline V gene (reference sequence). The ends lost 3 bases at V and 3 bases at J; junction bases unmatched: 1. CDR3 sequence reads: CASSEGTSGYEQYF. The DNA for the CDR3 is TGCGCCAGCAGTGAAGGGACTAGCGGCTACGAGCAGTACTTC.

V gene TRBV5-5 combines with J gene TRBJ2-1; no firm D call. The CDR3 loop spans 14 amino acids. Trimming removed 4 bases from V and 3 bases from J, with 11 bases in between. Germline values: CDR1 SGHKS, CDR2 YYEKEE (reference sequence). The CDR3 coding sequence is TGTGCCAGCAGCCCAAGCGCCGTCTACAATGAGCAGTTCTTC. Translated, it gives CASSPSAVYNEQFF.

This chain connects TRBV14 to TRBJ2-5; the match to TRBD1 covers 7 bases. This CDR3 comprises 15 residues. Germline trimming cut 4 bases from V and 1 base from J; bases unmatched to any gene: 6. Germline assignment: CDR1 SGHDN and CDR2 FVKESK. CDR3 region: CASSRRQGGQETQYF. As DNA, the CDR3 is TGTGCCAGCAGCCGAAGACAGGGTGGCCAAGAGACCCAGTACTTC.

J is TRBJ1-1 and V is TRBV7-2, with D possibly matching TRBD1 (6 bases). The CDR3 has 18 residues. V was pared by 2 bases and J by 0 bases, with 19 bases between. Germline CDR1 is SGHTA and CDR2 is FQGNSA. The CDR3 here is CASSLRDIDFYMNTEAFF. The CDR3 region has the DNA TGTGCCAGCAGCTTAAGGGACATCGACTTCTACATGAACACTGAAGCTTTCTTT.

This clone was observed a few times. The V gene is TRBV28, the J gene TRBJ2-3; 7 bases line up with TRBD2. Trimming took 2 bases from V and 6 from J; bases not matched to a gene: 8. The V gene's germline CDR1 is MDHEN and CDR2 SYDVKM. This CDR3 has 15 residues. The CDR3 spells CASSLPSALADTQYF. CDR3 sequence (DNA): TGTGCCAGCAGTTTACCATCCGCACTAGCGGATACGCAGTATTTT.

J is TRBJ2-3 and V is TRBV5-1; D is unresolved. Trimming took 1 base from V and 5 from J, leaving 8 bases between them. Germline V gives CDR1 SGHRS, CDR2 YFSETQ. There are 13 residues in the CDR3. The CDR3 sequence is CASSLQARDTQYF. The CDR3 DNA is TGCGCCAGCAGCTTGCAAGCCAGAGATACGCAGTATTTT.

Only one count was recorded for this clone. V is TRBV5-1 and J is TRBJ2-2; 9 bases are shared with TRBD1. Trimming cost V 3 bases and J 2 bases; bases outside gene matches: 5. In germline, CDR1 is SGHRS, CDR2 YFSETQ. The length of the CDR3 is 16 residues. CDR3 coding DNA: TGCGCCAGCAGCTCCTCGACAGGGGGAAACACCGGGGAGCTGTTTTTT. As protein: CASSSSTGGNTGELFF.

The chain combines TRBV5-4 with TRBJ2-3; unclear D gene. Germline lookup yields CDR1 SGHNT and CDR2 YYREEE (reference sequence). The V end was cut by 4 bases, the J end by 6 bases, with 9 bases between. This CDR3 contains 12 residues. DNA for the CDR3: TGTGCCAGCAGCGCTGCGGCGGATACGCAGTATTTT. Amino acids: CASSAAADTQYF. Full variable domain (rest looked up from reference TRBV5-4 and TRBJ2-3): ETGVTQSPTHLIKTRGQQVTLRCSSQSGHNTVSWYQQALGQGPQFIFQYYREEENGRGNFPPRFSGLQFPNYSSELNVNALELDDSALYLCASSAAADTQYFGPGTRLTVL.

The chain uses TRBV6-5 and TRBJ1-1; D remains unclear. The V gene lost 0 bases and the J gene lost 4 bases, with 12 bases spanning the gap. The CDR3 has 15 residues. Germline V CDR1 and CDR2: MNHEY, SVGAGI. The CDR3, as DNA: TGTGCCAGCAGTTACTCGAACCGGCTTACCACTGAAGCTTTCTTT. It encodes CASSYSNRLTTEAFF.

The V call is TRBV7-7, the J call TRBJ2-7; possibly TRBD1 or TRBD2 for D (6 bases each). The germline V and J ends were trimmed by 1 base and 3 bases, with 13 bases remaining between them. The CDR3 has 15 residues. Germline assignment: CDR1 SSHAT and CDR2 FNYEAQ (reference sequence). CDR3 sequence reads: CASSLGGAGNYEQYF. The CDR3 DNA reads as TGTGCCAGCAGCTTAGGGGGGGCAGGAAACTACGAGCAGTACTTC.

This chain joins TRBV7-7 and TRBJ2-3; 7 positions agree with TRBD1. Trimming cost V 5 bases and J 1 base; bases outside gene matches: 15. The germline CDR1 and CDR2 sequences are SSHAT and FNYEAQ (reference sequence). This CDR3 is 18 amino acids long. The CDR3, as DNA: TGTGCCAGCAGCCGGAACCCCAACAGGGGCCTTGGCACAGATACGCAGTATTTT. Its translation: CASSRNPNRGLGTDTQYF.

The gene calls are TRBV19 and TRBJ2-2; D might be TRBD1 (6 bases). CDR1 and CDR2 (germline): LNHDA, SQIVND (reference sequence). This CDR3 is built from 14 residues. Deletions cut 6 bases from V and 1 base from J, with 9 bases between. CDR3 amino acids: CASRLGGNTGELFF. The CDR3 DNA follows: TGTGCCAGTAGACTAGGGGGGAACACCGGGGAGCTGTTTTTT.

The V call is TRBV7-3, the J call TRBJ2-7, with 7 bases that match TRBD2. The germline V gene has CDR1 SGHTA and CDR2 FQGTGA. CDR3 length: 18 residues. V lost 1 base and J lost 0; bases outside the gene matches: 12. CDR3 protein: CASSLSAIGRGSSYEQYF. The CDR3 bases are TGTGCCAGCAGCTTAAGTGCCATCGGGCGGGGGAGCTCCTACGAGCAGTACTTC. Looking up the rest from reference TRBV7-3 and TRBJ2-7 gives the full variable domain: GAGVSQTPSNKVTEKGKYVELRCDPISGHTALYWYRQSLGQGPEFLIYFQGTGAADDSGLPNDRFFAVRPEGSVSTLKIQRTERGDSAVYLCASSLSAIGRGSSYEQYFGPGTRLTVT.

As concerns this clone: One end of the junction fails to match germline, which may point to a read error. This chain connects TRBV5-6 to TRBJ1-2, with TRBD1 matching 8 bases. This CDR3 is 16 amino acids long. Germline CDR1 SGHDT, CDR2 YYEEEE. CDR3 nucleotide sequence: TGTGCCAGCACCTTGGTAGGGACAGGAGCCCTCTATGGCTACACCTTC. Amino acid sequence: CASTLVGTGALYGYTF.

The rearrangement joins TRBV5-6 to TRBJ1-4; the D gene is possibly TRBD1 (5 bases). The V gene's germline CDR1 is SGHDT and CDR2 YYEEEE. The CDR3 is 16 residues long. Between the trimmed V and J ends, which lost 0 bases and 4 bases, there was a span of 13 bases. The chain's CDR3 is CASSLDQGLGNEKLFF. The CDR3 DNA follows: TGTGCCAGCAGCTTGGACCAGGGACTCGGTAATGAAAAACTGTTTTTT.